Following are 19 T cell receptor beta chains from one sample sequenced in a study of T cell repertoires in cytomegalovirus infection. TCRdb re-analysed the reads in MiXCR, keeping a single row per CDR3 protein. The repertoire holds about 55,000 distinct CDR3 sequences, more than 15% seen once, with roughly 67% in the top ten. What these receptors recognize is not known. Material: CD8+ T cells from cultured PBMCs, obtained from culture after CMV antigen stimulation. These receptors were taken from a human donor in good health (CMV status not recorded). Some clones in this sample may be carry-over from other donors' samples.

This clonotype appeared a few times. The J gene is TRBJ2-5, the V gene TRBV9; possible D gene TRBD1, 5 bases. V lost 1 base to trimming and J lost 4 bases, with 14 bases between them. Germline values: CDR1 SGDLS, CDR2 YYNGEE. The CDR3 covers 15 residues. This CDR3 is CASSVMSTVGETQYF. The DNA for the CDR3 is TGTGCCAGCAGCGTAATGTCGACAGTGGGAGAGACCCAGTACTTC.

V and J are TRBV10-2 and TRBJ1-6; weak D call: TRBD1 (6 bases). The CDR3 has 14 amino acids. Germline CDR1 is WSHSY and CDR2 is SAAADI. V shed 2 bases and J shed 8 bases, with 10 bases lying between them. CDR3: CASSEQGMDSPLHF. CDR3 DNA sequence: TGCGCCAGCAGTGAGCAGGGGATGGATTCACCCCTCCACTTT.

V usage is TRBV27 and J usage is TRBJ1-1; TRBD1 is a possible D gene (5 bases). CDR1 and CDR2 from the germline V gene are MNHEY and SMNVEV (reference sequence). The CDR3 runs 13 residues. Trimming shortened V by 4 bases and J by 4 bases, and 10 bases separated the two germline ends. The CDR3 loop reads CASSSGWGTEAFF. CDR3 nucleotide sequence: TGTGCCAGCAGTTCAGGGTGGGGCACTGAAGCTTTCTTT.

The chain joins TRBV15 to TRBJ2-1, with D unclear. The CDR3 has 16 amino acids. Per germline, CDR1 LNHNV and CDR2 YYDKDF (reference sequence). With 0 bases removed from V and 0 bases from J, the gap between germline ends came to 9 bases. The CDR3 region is CATSRDNWSSYNEQFF. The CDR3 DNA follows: TGTGCCACCAGCAGAGATAACTGGAGCTCCTACAATGAGCAGTTCTTC.

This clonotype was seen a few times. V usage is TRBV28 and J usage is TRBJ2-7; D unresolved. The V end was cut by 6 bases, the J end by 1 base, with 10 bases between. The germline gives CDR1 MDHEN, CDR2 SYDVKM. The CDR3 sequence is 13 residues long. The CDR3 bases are TGTGCCAGCAGGCCTGATGGGTCCTACGAGCAGTACTTC. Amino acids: CASRPDGSYEQYF.

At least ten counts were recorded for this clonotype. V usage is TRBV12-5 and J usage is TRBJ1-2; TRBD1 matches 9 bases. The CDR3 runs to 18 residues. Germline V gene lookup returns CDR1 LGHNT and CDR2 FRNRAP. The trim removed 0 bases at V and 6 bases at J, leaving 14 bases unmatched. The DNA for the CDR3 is TGTGCTAGTGGTTTGGTGAAGACAGGGGGTACCCCGCATGATGGCTACACCTTC. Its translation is CASGLVKTGGTPHDGYTF. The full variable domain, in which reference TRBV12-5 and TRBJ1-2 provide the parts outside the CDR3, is DARVTQTPRHKVTEMGQEVTMRCQPILGHNTVFWYRQTMMQGLELLAYFRNRAPLDDSGMPKDRFSAEMPDATLATLKIQPSEPRDSAVYFCASGLVKTGGTPHDGYTFGSGTRLTVV.

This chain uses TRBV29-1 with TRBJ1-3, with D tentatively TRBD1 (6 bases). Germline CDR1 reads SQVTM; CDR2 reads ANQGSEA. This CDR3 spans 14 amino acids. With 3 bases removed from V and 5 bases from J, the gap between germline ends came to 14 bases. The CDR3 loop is CSVDLRDKRNTIYF. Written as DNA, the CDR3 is TGCAGCGTTGATCTCCGGGACAAACGAAACACCATATATTTT.

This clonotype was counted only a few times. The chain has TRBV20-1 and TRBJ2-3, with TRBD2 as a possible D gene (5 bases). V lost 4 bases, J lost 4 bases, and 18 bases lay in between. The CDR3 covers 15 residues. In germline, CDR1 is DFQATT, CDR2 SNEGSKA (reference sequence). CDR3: CSANRGSVGPDTQYF. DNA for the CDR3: TGCAGTGCTAACCGGGGTTCCGTCGGGCCAGATACGCAGTATTTT.

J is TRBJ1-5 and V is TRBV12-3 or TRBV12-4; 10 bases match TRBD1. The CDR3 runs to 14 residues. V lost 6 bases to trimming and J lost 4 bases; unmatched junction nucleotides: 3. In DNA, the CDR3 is TGTGCCAGCAGAGGACAGGGGGGGAATCAGCCCCAGCATTTT. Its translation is CASRGQGGNQPQHF.

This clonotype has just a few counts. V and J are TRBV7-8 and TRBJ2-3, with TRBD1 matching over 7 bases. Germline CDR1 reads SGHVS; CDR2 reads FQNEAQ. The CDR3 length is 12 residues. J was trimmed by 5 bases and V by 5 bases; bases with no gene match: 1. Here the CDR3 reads CASSAGGDTQYF. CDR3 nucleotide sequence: TGTGCCAGCAGCGCAGGGGGAGATACGCAGTATTTT.

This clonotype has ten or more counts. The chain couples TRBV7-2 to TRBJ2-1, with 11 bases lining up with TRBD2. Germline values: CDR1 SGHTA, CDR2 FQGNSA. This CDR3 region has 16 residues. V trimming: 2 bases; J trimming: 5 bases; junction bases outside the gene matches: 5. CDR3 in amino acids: CASSLTTSGTHNEQFF. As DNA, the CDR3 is TGTGCCAGCAGCTTAACGACTAGCGGGACACACAATGAGCAGTTCTTC. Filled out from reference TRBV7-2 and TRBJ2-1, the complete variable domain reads GAGVSQSPSNKVTEKGKDVELRCDPISGHTALYWYRQSLGQGLEFLIYFQGNSAPDKSGLPSDRFSAERTGGSVSTLTIQRTQQEDSAVYLCASSLTTSGTHNEQFFGPGTRLTVL.

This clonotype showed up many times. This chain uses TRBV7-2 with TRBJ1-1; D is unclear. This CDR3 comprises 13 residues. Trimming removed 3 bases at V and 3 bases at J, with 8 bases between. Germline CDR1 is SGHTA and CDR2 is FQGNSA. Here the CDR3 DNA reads TGTGCCAGCAGCTTCCGAGAGTACACTGAAGCTTTCTTT. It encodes CASSFREYTEAFF.

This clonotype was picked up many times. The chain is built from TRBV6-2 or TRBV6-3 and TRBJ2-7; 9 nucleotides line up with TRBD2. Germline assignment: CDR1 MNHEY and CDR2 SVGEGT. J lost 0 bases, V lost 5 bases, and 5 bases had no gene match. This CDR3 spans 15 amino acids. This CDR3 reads CASSTGLAFSYEQYF. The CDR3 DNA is TGTGCCAGCAGTACCGGACTAGCGTTCTCCTACGAGCAGTACTTC.

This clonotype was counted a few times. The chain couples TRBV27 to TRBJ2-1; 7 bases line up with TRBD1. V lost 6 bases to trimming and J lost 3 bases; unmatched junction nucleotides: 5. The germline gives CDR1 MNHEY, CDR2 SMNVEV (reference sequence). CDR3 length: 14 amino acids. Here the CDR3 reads CASRRGGVYNEQFF. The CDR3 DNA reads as TGTGCCAGCAGAAGAGGGGGCGTCTACAATGAGCAGTTCTTC.

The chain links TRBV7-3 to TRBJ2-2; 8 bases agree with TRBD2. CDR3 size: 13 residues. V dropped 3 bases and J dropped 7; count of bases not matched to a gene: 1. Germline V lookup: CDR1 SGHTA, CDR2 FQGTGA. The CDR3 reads CASSFGGGGELFF. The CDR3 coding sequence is TGTGCCAGCAGCTTCGGGGGGGGCGGGGAGCTGTTTTTT. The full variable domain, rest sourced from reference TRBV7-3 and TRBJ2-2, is GAGVSQTPSNKVTEKGKYVELRCDPISGHTALYWYRQSLGQGPEFLIYFQGTGAADDSGLPNDRFFAVRPEGSVSTLKIQRTERGDSAVYLCASSFGGGGELFFGEGSRLTVL.

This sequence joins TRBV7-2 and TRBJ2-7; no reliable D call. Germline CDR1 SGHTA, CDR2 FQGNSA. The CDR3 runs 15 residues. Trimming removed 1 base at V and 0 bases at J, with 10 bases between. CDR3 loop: CASSLGGSSSYEQYF. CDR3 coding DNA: TGTGCCAGCAGCTTAGGCGGCAGCAGCTCCTACGAGCAGTACTTC.

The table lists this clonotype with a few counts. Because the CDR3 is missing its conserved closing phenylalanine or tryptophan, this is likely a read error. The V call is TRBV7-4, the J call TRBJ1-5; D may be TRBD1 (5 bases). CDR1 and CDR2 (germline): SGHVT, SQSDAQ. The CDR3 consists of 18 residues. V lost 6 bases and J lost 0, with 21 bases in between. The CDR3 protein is CASRTAGYLGVSNQPQHL. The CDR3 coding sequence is TGTGCCAGCAGAACCGCGGGGTACCTGGGGGTTAGCAATCAGCCCCAGCATCTT.

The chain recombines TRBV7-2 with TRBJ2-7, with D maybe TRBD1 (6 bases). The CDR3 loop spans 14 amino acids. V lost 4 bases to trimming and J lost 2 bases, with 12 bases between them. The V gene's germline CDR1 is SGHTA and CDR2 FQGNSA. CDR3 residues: CASSSPTGTYEQYF. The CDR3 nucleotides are TGTGCCAGCAGCTCCCCTACAGGGACCTACGAGCAGTACTTC.

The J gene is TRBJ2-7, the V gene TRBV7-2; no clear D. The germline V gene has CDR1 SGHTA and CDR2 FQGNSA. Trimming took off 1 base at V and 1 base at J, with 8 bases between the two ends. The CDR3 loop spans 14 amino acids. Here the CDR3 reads CASSLGLVSYEQYF. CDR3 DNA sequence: TGTGCCAGCAGCTTAGGACTGGTTTCCTACGAGCAGTACTTC. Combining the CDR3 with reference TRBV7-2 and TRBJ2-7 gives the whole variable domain GAGVSQSPSNKVTEKGKDVELRCDPISGHTALYWYRQSLGQGLEFLIYFQGNSAPDKSGLPSDRFSAERTGGSVSTLTIQRTQQEDSAVYLCASSLGLVSYEQYFGPGTRLTVT.